This T cell receptor beta chain was sequenced during a study of blood T cell repertoires in COVID-19. Sequencing used immunoSEQ multiplex PCR; TCRdb keeps in-frame clones, though not all of them. Of approximately 180,000 clones in the sample, 85% are singletons; the top ten hold around a sixth. Trimming took 2 bases from V and 10 from J; bases not matched to a gene: 11. Germline CDR1 and CDR2: SGHRS and YFSETQ. This CDR3 has 14 residues. Seattle researchers signed up patients amid active infection and tracked them longitudinally. The clonotype comes from a person aged 65 to 85 with COVID-19, enrolled during active disease. The material sequenced was peripheral blood. This sequence joins TRBV5-1 and TRBJ2-5, with 7 bases identical to TRBD1. This CDR3 is CASSFLQGSSGQYF. In DNA, the CDR3 is TGCGCCAGCAGCTTTCTACAGGGGTCCTCGGGCCAGTACTTC.